These 27 T cell receptor beta chains share one sample of origin, sequenced in a study of molecular identifiers for immune sequencing clone quantification listed by TCRdb under 2018. Libraries were made using PCR. TCRdb names Illumina HiSeq 4000 as the instrument used. The raw public data were reprocessed by TCRdb itself: fastp quality trimming at Q25, MiXCR clonotype calling, in-frame beta chains only. Each record represents a unique CDR3 protein, reported with the most common genes and DNA among its rows. Here the sample has approximately 500,000 distinct CDR3 sequences; 20% to 25% occur a single time. The top ten constitute under 0.85% of the sample. Sequenced input: naive CD8+ T cells from blood, with Jurkat cell RNA spiked in. The label giving this sample's cell subset or site can be read as: FACS-sorted CD8+CD4-CCR7+CD45RA+ naive T cells. These receptors were obtained from a human donor in good health. Some libraries in this study had Jurkat cell RNA spiked in.

A note on this clonotype: A read error is possible here, since a much larger clone lies one base away. This CDR3 reads CASSHPSPNEQFF. The CDR3 nucleotides are TGTGCCAGTAGTCATCCTAGCCCGAATGAGCAGTTCTTC. The chain recombines TRBV19 with TRBJ2-1; D may be TRBD2 (5 bases). Germline V gene lookup returns CDR1 LNHDA and CDR2 SQIVND (reference sequence). V was pared by 5 bases and J by 7 bases, with 12 bases between. The CDR3 totals 13 residues.

As concerns this clonotype: A read error is possible here, since a much larger clone lies one base away. The rearrangement joins TRBV27 to TRBJ1-6; D not certain. CDR3 length: 16 amino acids. From germline, CDR1 is MNHEY and CDR2 SMNVEV (reference sequence). The CDR3 spells CAGSPTGGSYNSPLHF. CDR3 sequence (DNA): TGTGCCGGCAGTCCCACGGGAGGCTCCTATAATTCACCCCTCCACTTT.

A note on this clonotype: This may be a read error, as it is one base from a much larger clone. The CDR3 ends on some other residue instead of the conserved phenylalanine or tryptophan, so this is likely a read error. The chain has TRBV12-3 or TRBV12-4 and TRBJ2-5; D call uncertain. This CDR3 spans 13 amino acids. V dropped 3 bases and J dropped 4 bases, with 9 bases sitting between them. The CDR3 bases are TGTGCCAGCAGTTTGCGGCCAGGAGAGACCCAGTACGTC. Translated: CASSLRPGETQYV.

As concerns this clonotype: Possible read error: a much larger clone is one base away. The chain links TRBV20-1 to TRBJ1-6; D unclear. Germline V gene data show CDR1 as DFQATT and CDR2 as SNEGSKA (reference sequence). The CDR3 sequence is 17 residues long. CDR3 DNA: TGCAGTGCTAGAGATTTGGAGGCAGCCAGTTATAATCCACCCCTCCACTTT. Protein product: CSARDLEAASYNPPLHF.

This clonotype was observed at least ten times. The chain employs TRBV14 and TRBJ1-2, with no clear D. The CDR3 runs 12 residues. Germline values: CDR1 SGHDN, CDR2 FVKESK. The V end was cut by 2 bases, the J end by 1 base, with 2 bases between. CDR3 protein: CASSQLNYGYTF. As DNA, the CDR3 is TGTGCCAGCAGCCAACTTAACTATGGCTACACCTTC.

As for this clonotype: Relative to the germline gene, one junction end is altered; a read error may explain this. The chain uses TRBV2 and TRBJ2-1; D may correspond to TRBD1 or TRBD2 (6 bases each). Germline CDR1 is SNHLY and CDR2 is FYNNEI. CDR3 length: 14 residues. CDR3 residues: CASNPGDSYDEQFF. In DNA, the CDR3 is TGTGCCAGCAACCCAGGGGACTCCTACGATGAGCAGTTCTTC. The whole variable domain, filled in from reference TRBV2 and TRBJ2-1, reads EPEVTQTPSHQVTQMGQEVILRCVPISNHLYFYWYRQILGQKVEFLVSFYNNEISEKSEIFDDQFSVERPDGSNFTLKIRSTKLEDSAMYFCASNPGDSYDEQFFGPGTRLTVL.

This clonotype was observed many times. V is TRBV21-1 and J is TRBJ2-7; TRBD2, as called in the table, went unchecked against the DNA. TRBV21-1 is a listed pseudogene. The CDR3 runs to 18 residues. The CDR3 nucleotides read TGTGCCAGCAGCAAAGCGCCTAGTAAGGCACCGAGCTCCTACGAGCAGTACTTC. It specifies CASSKAPSKAPSSYEQYF.

Concerning this clonotype itself: Being one base from a much bigger clone, this may be a read error. The CDR3 bases are TGCAGTGCTACCGGGACTAGCGACGTCTACAATGAGCAGCTCTTC. Protein product: CSATGTSDVYNEQLF. The chain uses TRBV20-1 and TRBJ2-1, with TRBD2 matching 10 bases. CDR1 and CDR2 from the germline V gene are DFQATT and SNEGSKA (reference sequence). CDR3 size: 15 residues.

The CDR3 loop is CASSGYLGHEQYF. CDR3 coding DNA: TGTGCCAGCAGCGGATACTTGGGCCACGAGCAGTACTTC. The chain uses TRBV9 and TRBJ2-7; D call uncertain. Germline lookup yields CDR1 SGDLS and CDR2 YYNGEE. V was shortened by 3 bases and J by 5 bases, with 12 bases between the two germline ends. The CDR3 sequence is 13 residues long.

This clonotype was counted only a few times. The chain combines TRBV9 with TRBJ1-1; 7 positions match TRBD1. V trimming: 4 bases; J trimming: 5 bases; junction bases outside the gene matches: 8. Per the germline V gene, CDR1 is SGDLS and CDR2 is YYNGEE. The CDR3 loop spans 14 amino acids. The DNA of the CDR3 is TGTGCCAGCAGCAAGACAGGGAGAGGGACTGAAGCTTTCTTT. It translates to CASSKTGRGTEAFF.

Regarding this clonotype: The conserved phenylalanine or tryptophan normally closing the CDR3 is absent here, so this likely arose from a read error. V gene TRBV20-1 combines with J gene TRBJ1-6, with D perhaps matching TRBD1 (6 bases). Between the trimmed V and J ends, which lost 2 bases and 0 bases, there was a span of 17 bases. Germline values: CDR1 DFQATT, CDR2 SNEGSKA (reference sequence). CDR3 length: 18 amino acids. The CDR3 nucleotides are TGCAGTGCTAGACAGGGGCTCCGTTTTAGCTCCTATAATTCACCCCTCCACCTT. Translated, it gives CSARQGLRFSSYNSPLHL.

A note on this clonotype: This may be a read error, as it is one base from a much larger clone. Without the conserved terminal phenylalanine or tryptophan, this CDR3 likely stems from a read error. The genes are TRBV6-5 and TRBJ2-3; D is ambiguous. V gave up 0 bases and J gave up 5 bases, with 15 bases separating them. Germline V gene lookup returns CDR1 MNHEY and CDR2 SVGAGI. CDR3 length equals 16 residues. CDR3 in amino acids: CASSYSIDSGGDTQYL. The CDR3 DNA follows: TGTGCCAGCAGTTACTCGATTGACTCTGGCGGAGATACGCAGTATCTT.

Many counts were recorded for this clonotype. CDR3 DNA sequence: TGTGCCAGCAGCCTGACAGACGAACTAGCCAAAAACATTCAGTACTTC. Translated, it gives CASSLTDELAKNIQYF. This chain uses TRBV12-3 or TRBV12-4 with TRBJ2-4; TRBD1 is a possible D gene (5 bases). The CDR3 covers 16 residues. V lost 6 bases and J lost 0, with 15 bases in between.

A few counts support this clonotype. V usage is TRBV2 and J usage is TRBJ2-3, with 12 bases matching TRBD2. V lost 1 base, J lost 2 bases, and 4 bases stayed unmatched. Germline V lookup: CDR1 SNHLY, CDR2 FYNNEI. The CDR3 contains 17 residues. CDR3 in DNA: TGTGCCAGCAGTGAAGGACTAGCGGGGGAACTCACAGATACGCAGTATTTT. It specifies CASSEGLAGELTDTQYF.

This clonotype has only a few counts. V is TRBV9 and J is TRBJ2-7; tentatively, D is TRBD2 (6 bases). The CDR3 sequence is 14 residues long. V dropped 4 bases and J dropped 1 base, with 12 bases sitting between them. The germline V gene has CDR1 SGDLS and CDR2 YYNGEE. The CDR3 bases are TGTGCCAGCAGCCCCCTGGAGGGATCCTACGAGCAGTACTTC. This gives the protein CASSPLEGSYEQYF.

V gene TRBV19 combines with J gene TRBJ1-5; D not certain. The germline V and J ends were trimmed by 8 bases and 3 bases, with 23 bases remaining between them. The CDR3 has 17 amino acids. Germline V gene sequence: CDR1 LNHDA, CDR2 SQIVND (reference sequence). CDR3 protein: CASGTPGGPSPNQPQHF. CDR3 nucleotide sequence: TGTGCCAGTGGAACCCCTGGAGGGCCCAGTCCCAATCAGCCCCAGCATTTT. The whole variable domain, filled in from reference TRBV19 and TRBJ1-5, reads DGGITQSPKYLFRKEGQNVTLSCEQNLNHDAMYWYRQDPGQGLRLIYYSQIVNDFQKGDIAEGYSVSREKKESFPLTVTSAQKNPTAFYLCASGTPGGPSPNQPQHFGDGTRLSIL.

The chain links TRBV19 to TRBJ2-5; D not resolved. Trimming pared 3 bases from V and 4 bases from J, leaving 12 bases between. This CDR3 has 14 amino acids. In germline, CDR1 is LNHDA, CDR2 SQIVND (reference sequence). The CDR3 DNA is TGTGCCAGTAGTATCAGGAACAGTCGAGAGACCCAGTACTTC. This encodes CASSIRNSRETQYF.

This clonotype was observed a handful of times. This rearrangement joins TRBV28 to TRBJ2-7; D unclear. Germline V gene data show CDR1 as MDHEN and CDR2 as SYDVKM. The length of the CDR3 is 11 residues. V was trimmed by 3 bases and J by 6 bases, leaving 6 bases between them. CDR3 amino acids: CASSFVSEQYF. In DNA, the CDR3 is TGTGCCAGCAGTTTTGTAAGCGAGCAGTACTTC.

The chain joins TRBV5-1 to TRBJ2-7; D is perhaps TRBD1 (6 bases). CDR1 is SGHRS and CDR2 is YFSETQ in the germline V gene. Trimming left V 0 bases short and J 5 bases short, with 15 bases between. This CDR3 has 15 amino acids. The CDR3 region has the DNA TGCGCCAGCAGCTTGGGATCAGGGGTAATCGACGAGCAGTACTTC. This codes for CASSLGSGVIDEQYF.

The V and J genes are TRBV6-2 or TRBV6-3 and TRBJ2-3, with 8 bases fitting TRBD1. The CDR3 length is 19 residues. Trimming removed 5 bases from V and 1 base from J; junction bases left unmatched: 17. CDR1 MNHEY and CDR2 SVGEGT come from the germline V gene. CDR3 DNA: TGTGCCAGCAGTAGCCCCGGGACAGGAGCCGGTGATGGCACAGATACGCAGTATTTT. Protein sequence: CASSSPGTGAGDGTDTQYF.

This clonotype was seen repeatedly, ten times or more. The genes are TRBV5-4 and TRBJ2-5; perhaps TRBD1 as D (6 bases). The CDR3 contains 13 residues. V was pared by 4 bases and J by 2 bases, with 9 bases between. The germline gives CDR1 SGHNT, CDR2 YYREEE (reference sequence). CDR3 nucleotides: TGTGCCAGCAGCACAGGACAGCAAGAGACCCAGTACTTC. It codes for CASSTGQQETQYF.

Details on this clonotype: The junction does not match germline at one end; this may be a read error. V usage is TRBV7-9 and J usage is TRBJ2-4, with a tentative D call TRBD2 (5 bases). The CDR3 covers 14 residues. The germline V gene has CDR1 SEHNR and CDR2 FQNEAQ (reference sequence). The CDR3 loop reads CVSSFLRAGDIQYF. The CDR3 coding sequence is TGTGTCAGCAGCTTTCTGCGGGCGGGTGACATTCAGTACTTC.

The chain recombines TRBV9 with TRBJ2-1; no reliable D call. CDR1 and CDR2 from the germline V gene are SGDLS and YYNGEE. CDR3 length: 16 amino acids. Trimming left V 1 base short and J 0 bases short, with 11 bases between. The CDR3 bases are TGTGCCAGCAGCGTACGAGCATCCAGCTCCTACAATGAGCAGTTCTTC. Translating it yields CASSVRASSSYNEQFF. The variable domain in full, with the rest retrieved from reference TRBV9 and TRBJ2-1, is DSGVTQTPKHLITATGQRVTLRCSPRSGDLSVYWYQQSLDQGLQFLIQYYNGEERAKGNILERFSAQQFPDLHSELNLSSLELGDSALYFCASSVRASSSYNEQFFGPGTRLTVL.

The V gene is TRBV19, the J gene TRBJ2-2; D remains ambiguous. CDR1 and CDR2 (germline): LNHDA, SQIVND (reference sequence). V gave up 3 bases and J gave up 1 base, with 6 bases separating them. CDR3 length: 14 amino acids. The CDR3 reads CASSMGVNTGELFF. In nucleotides, the CDR3 is TGTGCCAGTAGTATGGGCGTGAACACCGGGGAGCTGTTTTTT.

This clonotype is a singleton in its sample. The V and J genes are TRBV7-6 and TRBJ2-1; 7 bases are shared with TRBD2. J was trimmed by 7 bases and V by 3 bases; bases with no gene match: 12. The CDR3 contains 16 residues. Germline assignment: CDR1 SGHVS and CDR2 FNYEAQ. CDR3 sequence reads: CASSFLGGGSRNEQFF. The CDR3 region has the DNA TGTGCCAGCAGCTTTCTTGGCGGGGGATCTCGGAATGAGCAGTTCTTC.

This clonotype was seen at least ten times. The chain carries TRBV7-2 and TRBJ2-1; TRBD1 is a possible D gene (6 bases). In germline, CDR1 is SGHTA, CDR2 FQGNSA. CDR3 length: 17 residues. Between the trimmed V and J ends, which lost 4 bases and 1 base, there was a span of 17 bases. The CDR3 bases are TGTGCCAGCAGCTCCCCCCTGGGGGCCTCTTCCTACAATGAGCAGTTCTTC. Translating it yields CASSSPLGASSYNEQFF.

The genes are TRBV7-9 and TRBJ2-3; perhaps TRBD2 as D (5 bases). CDR1 and CDR2 (germline): SEHNR, FQNEAQ (reference sequence). The V end lost 4 bases, the J end lost 1 base, and 12 bases lay between the germline ends. The CDR3 contains 15 residues. The CDR3 here is CASSSVWGGTDTQYF. Written as DNA, the CDR3 is TGTGCCAGCAGCTCCGTTTGGGGAGGCACAGATACGCAGTATTTT.